This paragraph reports one T cell receptor (beta chain). The antigen is unknown. This record belongs to a study of CD8+CD57+ T cells in acquired aplastic anemia. Looking at the study overall: An average of approximately 3.4 ug of DNA was obtained from sorted CD4+ and CD8+ cells.

By flow cytometry, patients selected for sequencing had shown an expansion of CD8+CD57+ cells. Study-wide findings and caveats: For CD8+ Simpson's diversity, patients and controls showed no significant difference.

Using genomic DNA as the template, TCR beta VDJ and CDR3 profiling was carried out. Each CDR3 protein is one row after TCRdb ran MiXCR on the reads. The table records more than 250,000 distinct CDR3 sequences, approximately 86% of them present only once. The clonotype was recovered from a human donor with aplastic anemia. The sample was sorted CD4+, CD8+, or CD8+CD57+ T cells (not recorded which) from PBMCs.

The CDR3 DNA is TGCAGTGCTAGAGCACCCTTACCGAAACACACTGAAGCTTTCTTT. Amino acids: CSARAPLPKHTEAFF. The V and J genes are TRBV20-1 and TRBJ1-1, with unresolved D. Deletions cut 1 base from V and 3 bases from J, with 15 bases between. This CDR3 has 15 amino acids. Germline V gene sequence: CDR1 DFQATT, CDR2 SNEGSKA (reference sequence).